This TCR beta chain emerged from a study of blood T cell repertoires in COVID-19. Patients at the Seattle site were enrolled during active infection and followed longitudinally. The length of the CDR3 is 15 residues. V was pared by 3 bases and J by 0 bases, with 11 bases between. Looked up from germline, CDR1 is MDHEN and CDR2 is SYDVKM. Original methodology: Researchers report that nucleated cell counts were estimated from reference gene primer amplification. Assay: immunoSEQ multiplex PCR; the TCRdb copy retains only in-frame clones and omits some. That table furnishes V, J and clone size, whereas the DNA furnished D and trimming. The table has tens of thousands of clones, over 60% seen once. This clone was seen only once.

The chain joins TRBV28 to TRBJ1-1, with TRBD1 as a possible D gene (6 bases). Sequencing was performed on peripheral blood. This receptor was identified in a man aged 65-85 years with COVID-19, enrolled during active disease. The CDR3 bases are TGTGCCAGCAGTTTGCGGGGGGACATGAACACTGAAGCTTTCTTT. It specifies CASSLRGDMNTEAFF.